One and the same sample provided the 24 T cell receptor beta chains below, sequenced in a study of T cell responses to AZD1222 COVID-19 vaccine. Assay: immunoSEQ multiplex PCR; the TCRdb copy retains only in-frame clones and omits some. The sample shows around 81,000 clones, 82% of them seen only once. The material was peripheral blood, obtained on day 0 of AZD1222 vaccination. These receptors were taken from an adult in good health.

The V call is TRBV9, the J call TRBJ2-2, with 14 bases identical to TRBD2. Losses at the gene ends were 4 bases for V and 6 bases for J; bases not matched to a gene: 5. Germline assignment: CDR1 SGDLS and CDR2 YYNGEE. This CDR3 region has 16 residues. The CDR3 is CASSNRLAGGPGELFF. The CDR3 DNA is TGTGCCAGCAGCAACCGACTAGCGGGAGGGCCCGGGGAGCTGTTTTTT.

CDR3 sequence reads: CASSLRHGFGANVLTF. CDR3 nucleotides: TGCGCCAGCAGCCTTCGACACGGTTTTGGGGCCAACGTCCTGACTTTC. The gene calls are TRBV4-1 and TRBJ2-6; D call uncertain. With 4 bases removed from V and 3 bases from J, the gap between germline ends came to 13 bases. The CDR3 contains 16 residues. CDR1 and CDR2 from the germline V gene are MGHRA and YSYEKL.

This chain connects TRBV27 to TRBJ2-3, with 12 bases that match TRBD2. CDR3 length: 15 residues. V lost 5 bases and J lost 5; bases outside the gene matches: 5. Looked up from germline, CDR1 is MNHEY and CDR2 is SMNVEV (reference sequence). The CDR3 loop is CASSEPGLAGDTQYF. As DNA, the CDR3 is TGTGCCAGCAGTGAGCCGGGACTAGCGGGAGATACGCAGTATTTT.

This chain connects TRBV16 to TRBJ1-5; D gene ambiguous. The ends were cut back, 0 bases at V and 6 bases at J, with 15 bases in the middle. The CDR3 sequence is 16 residues long. Germline V lookup: CDR1 KGHSY, CDR2 FQNENV. The CDR3 loop is CASSQSNWRSGQPQHF. The CDR3 bases are TGTGCCAGCAGCCAATCGAATTGGCGGTCTGGTCAGCCCCAGCATTTT.

This sequence joins TRBV24-1 and TRBJ2-3, with D maybe TRBD2 (5 bases). Germline lookup yields CDR1 KGHDR and CDR2 SFDVKD. The CDR3 length is 15 residues. Trimming removed 3 bases from V and 4 bases from J, with 13 bases in between. CDR3 region: CATSDPTSGSDTQYF. CDR3 in DNA: TGTGCCACCAGTGATCCCACGTCGGGGTCAGATACGCAGTATTTT.

This chain uses TRBV7-9 with TRBJ1-2, with 7 nucleotides matching TRBD1. J lost 4 bases, V lost 5 bases, and 10 bases had no gene match. This CDR3 spans 15 amino acids. Germline CDR1 and CDR2: SEHNR and FQNEAQ (reference sequence). The CDR3 loop reads CASSRTTGRSYGYTF. CDR3 bases: TGTGCCAGCAGCCGAACGACAGGGCGAAGCTATGGCTACACCTTC.

The rearrangement joins TRBV19 to TRBJ2-1; maybe TRBD2 (6 bases). Germline assignment: CDR1 LNHDA and CDR2 SQIVND (reference sequence). V lost 8 bases to trimming and J lost 2 bases, with 16 bases between them. The CDR3 is 15 amino acids. The CDR3 DNA reads as TGTGCCAGTGGGCTTACTAGCAGAACCTACAATGAGCAGTTCTTC. As protein: CASGLTSRTYNEQFF. The whole variable domain, remainder taken from reference TRBV19 and TRBJ2-1, is DGGITQSPKYLFRKEGQNVTLSCEQNLNHDAMYWYRQDPGQGLRLIYYSQIVNDFQKGDIAEGYSVSREKKESFPLTVTSAQKNPTAFYLCASGLTSRTYNEQFFGPGTRLTVL.

The rearrangement joins TRBV6-5 to TRBJ1-5; D may be TRBD1 (6 bases). The germline V and J ends were trimmed by 8 bases and 2 bases, with 13 bases remaining between them. Germline CDR1 MNHEY, CDR2 SVGAGI. The CDR3 length is 14 residues. CDR3 coding DNA: TGTGCCAGCCGCCTCAGGGGAGGCAATCAGCCCCAGCATTTT. This gives the protein CASRLRGGNQPQHF.

This clone was picked up a small number of times. The V call is TRBV7-2, the J call TRBJ1-5, with a tentative D call TRBD1 (6 bases). Germline V gives CDR1 SGHTA, CDR2 FQGNSA. The V end lost 4 bases, the J end lost 7 bases, and 11 bases lay between the germline ends. The CDR3 loop spans 13 amino acids. The CDR3 coding sequence is TGTGCCAGCAGCTCAGGGGTACGGCAGCCCCAGCATTTT. Protein: CASSSGVRQPQHF.

This chain links TRBV4-3 with TRBJ2-6, with a tentative D call TRBD2 (5 bases). Germline CDR1 reads LGHNA; CDR2 reads YSLEER. The CDR3 is 18 amino acids. Trimming removed 0 bases at V and 0 bases at J, with 12 bases between. CDR3 DNA: TGCGCCAGCAGCCAAGATAGCGTAACAGTCTCTGGGGCCAACGTCCTGACTTTC. This sequence encodes CASSQDSVTVSGANVLTF.

V is TRBV9 and J is TRBJ1-2; no firm D call. CDR3 size: 14 residues. The V gene's germline CDR1 is SGDLS and CDR2 YYNGEE. Trimming shortened V by 0 bases and J by 2 bases, and 8 bases separated the two germline ends. The CDR3 loop is CASSVGGVNYGYTF. CDR3 nucleotides: TGTGCCAGCAGCGTAGGGGGTGTGAACTATGGCTACACCTTC.

V and J are TRBV6-5 and TRBJ1-1, with D perhaps matching TRBD1 (5 bases). V gave up 2 bases and J gave up 4 bases, with 8 bases separating them. This CDR3 is 13 amino acids long. CDR1 MNHEY and CDR2 SVGAGI come from the germline V gene. For the CDR3, the DNA is TGTGCCAGCAGTTACGGGGCTACCACTGAAGCTTTCTTT. Residues: CASSYGATTEAFF.

The chain couples TRBV7-2 to TRBJ1-1; 7 positions agree with TRBD1. This CDR3 has 14 amino acids. The germline gives CDR1 SGHTA, CDR2 FQGNSA. The junction had 4 bases not matched to a gene; V was cut back by 4 bases and J by 2 bases. The CDR3 DNA reads TGTGCCAGCAGCTCAGACAGGGTTAACACTGAAGCTTTCTTT. Encoded protein: CASSSDRVNTEAFF.

The chain is built from TRBV6-5 and TRBJ2-7; D is undetermined. Looked up from germline, CDR1 is MNHEY and CDR2 is SVGAGI. Trimming shortened V by 4 bases and J by 3 bases, and 16 bases separated the two germline ends. The CDR3 runs to 15 residues. In DNA, the CDR3 is TGTGCCAGCAGTTCCAACTCCGTTGGGATCTACGAGCAGTACTTC. Translation gives CASSSNSVGIYEQYF.

V and J are TRBV11-2 and TRBJ2-3; a weak D match, TRBD2 (5 bases). Germline V gene sequence: CDR1 SGHAT, CDR2 FQNNGV. V lost 5 bases, J lost 1 base, and 19 bases lay in between. The CDR3 is 17 amino acids. CDR3 protein: CASSPTLGSFGTDTQYF. The CDR3 DNA sequence: TGTGCCAGCAGCCCCACCCTAGGGAGCTTTGGCACAGATACGCAGTATTTT.

With respect to this clone: The sample has other DNA sequences that encode this CDR3 too. This rearrangement joins TRBV9 to TRBJ2-5; TRBD1 aligns across 8 bases. V shed 2 bases and J 1 base; nucleotides not matched to a gene: 1. CDR3 length: 14 residues. Germline V lookup: CDR1 SGDLS, CDR2 YYNGEE. The CDR3 DNA reads TGTGCCAGCAGCGTTGGGACAGGCCAAGAGACCCAGTACTTC. Encoded protein: CASSVGTGQETQYF.

The V call is TRBV3-1 (or the pseudogene TRBV3-2), the J call TRBJ2-3; D is possibly TRBD2 (5 bases). The V and J ends lost 5 bases and 4 bases respectively, with 10 bases between them. Germline V CDR1 and CDR2: LGHDT, YNNKEL (reference sequence). The CDR3 loop spans 13 amino acids. Here the CDR3 DNA reads TGTGCCAGCAGCTTCGCCGGGGCAGATACGCAGTATTTT. This encodes CASSFAGADTQYF.

The chain combines TRBV4-1 with TRBJ2-3; the match to TRBD2 covers 12 bases. The ends lost 0 bases at V and 7 bases at J; junction bases unmatched: 5. The CDR3 spans 16 residues. The V gene's germline CDR1 is MGHRA and CDR2 YSYEKL. CDR3 in DNA: TGCGCCAGCAGCCAAGAGCGACTAGCGGGAGCTAATACGCAGTATTTT. It translates to CASSQERLAGANTQYF.

The chain combines TRBV9 with TRBJ2-1, with 9 positions matching TRBD2. Germline assignment: CDR1 SGDLS and CDR2 YYNGEE. The CDR3 loop spans 16 amino acids. After removal of 0 bases from V and 6 bases from J, the junction contained 7 bases not matched to a gene. The chain's CDR3 is CASSVAAGGPFNEQFF. The CDR3 DNA sequence: TGTGCCAGCAGCGTAGCGGCGGGAGGGCCGTTCAATGAGCAGTTCTTC.

The chain uses TRBV12-5 and TRBJ1-3; D is undetermined. V dropped 0 bases and J dropped 6 bases, with 9 bases sitting between them. Germline CDR1 and CDR2: LGHNT and FRNRAP. The CDR3 has 14 residues. CDR3 nucleotides: TGTGCTAGTGGTTTGGTTTCCCAGTTAAACACCATATATTTT. Its protein is CASGLVSQLNTIYF.

The genes are TRBV11-2 and TRBJ2-1; the match to TRBD2 covers 14 bases. Germline lookup yields CDR1 SGHAT and CDR2 FQNNGV. The CDR3 sequence is 19 residues long. V was clipped by 5 bases and J by 0 bases; unmatched bases: 9. CDR3 sequence: CASSPRLAGGRSSYNEQFF. The CDR3 bases are TGTGCCAGCAGCCCGCGACTAGCGGGAGGGCGGAGCTCCTACAATGAGCAGTTCTTC.

This clone was picked up a small number of times. This sample also contains other DNA sequences that code for the same CDR3. The chain couples TRBV5-1 to TRBJ2-1; 15 bases fit TRBD2. Germline V gene lookup returns CDR1 SGHRS and CDR2 YFSETQ. This CDR3 has 18 amino acids. The V gene end was trimmed by 4 bases and the J gene end by 1 base; junction bases not matched to a gene: 6. The CDR3 region is CASSPGLAGGRSYNEQFF. The CDR3 DNA is TGCGCCAGCAGCCCGGGACTAGCGGGGGGCCGTTCCTACAATGAGCAGTTCTTC.

The chain uses TRBV27 and TRBJ2-3, with TRBD2 identical over 11 bases. The V gene's germline CDR1 is MNHEY and CDR2 SMNVEV (reference sequence). Trimming cost V 4 bases and J 6 bases; bases outside gene matches: 12. The CDR3 runs 17 residues. The CDR3 loop reads CASSWGTSGLRADTQYF. The CDR3 nucleotides read TGTGCCAGCAGTTGGGGGACTAGCGGACTGCGCGCGGATACGCAGTATTTT.

The chain has TRBV29-1 and TRBJ1-2; D possibly corresponds to TRBD1 (6 bases). V lost 5 bases to trimming and J lost 2 bases, with 15 bases between them. The germline CDR1 and CDR2 sequences are SQVTM and ANQGSEA. The length of the CDR3 is 14 residues. CDR3 in amino acids: CSVLGGFSNYGYTF. In DNA, the CDR3 is TGCAGCGTTCTGGGGGGCTTTTCCAACTATGGCTACACCTTC.